The 17 T cell receptor beta chains listed next were all sequenced from one sample in a study of CD8 T cells in Susac syndrome. RNA amounts of roughly 0.5 to 1 ug underwent reverse transcription with random hexamers. TCRdb processed the immunoSEQ multiplex PCR reads anew with MiXCR; each CDR3 protein has one entry. Of 150,000 or so distinct CDR3 sequences in the sample, over 85% were seen once. Material for sequencing was CD4+ T cells from PBMCs. The receptor set was obtained from a human donor in good health.

This chain uses TRBV6-5 with TRBJ2-1; D is undetermined. The CDR3 is 11 residues long. Per the germline V gene, CDR1 is MNHEY and CDR2 is SVGAGI. Trimming cost V 11 bases and J 6 bases, with 11 bases left between them. The DNA for the CDR3 is TGTGCCGCCCCAGGAGTCAATGAGCAGTTCTTC. Protein: CAAPGVNEQFF.

The gene calls are TRBV20-1 and TRBJ2-5, with TRBD2 identical over 7 bases. Germline assignment: CDR1 DFQATT and CDR2 SNEGSKA (reference sequence). After removal of 0 bases from V and 5 bases from J, the junction contained 6 bases not matched to a gene. CDR3 length equals 14 residues. CDR3 region: CSARDPYGGETQYF. DNA of the CDR3: TGCAGTGCTAGAGATCCCTACGGGGGGGAGACCCAGTACTTC.

The chain joins TRBV19 to TRBJ1-5, with D unclear. V was trimmed by 5 bases and J by 9 bases, leaving 11 bases between them. The germline gives CDR1 LNHDA, CDR2 SQIVND (reference sequence). The CDR3 totals 12 residues. The CDR3 DNA is TGTGCCAGTAGTCCCCAGTCTGGGCCCCAGCATTTT. Its translation: CASSPQSGPQHF.

The rearrangement links TRBV28 to TRBJ2-5; tentative D call: TRBD1 (6 bases). The CDR3 is 15 amino acids. Germline CDR1 reads MDHEN; CDR2 reads SYDVKM. V was shortened by 5 bases and J by 0 bases, with 13 bases between the two germline ends. The CDR3 loop is CASSLKTGYQETQYF. CDR3 DNA: TGTGCCAGCAGTCTCAAGACAGGCTACCAAGAGACCCAGTACTTC.

This chain joins TRBV3-1 and TRBJ2-5, with a tentative D call TRBD1 (8 bases). The CDR3 totals 16 residues. CDR1 and CDR2 from the germline V gene are LGHDT and YNNKEL (reference sequence). V lost 4 bases and J lost 2, with 17 bases in between. The CDR3 region is CASSPAKQGGQETQYF. The CDR3 coding sequence is TGTGCCAGCAGCCCAGCAAAACAGGGGGGGCAAGAGACCCAGTACTTC.

This clonotype occurred a few times. The chain combines TRBV19 with TRBJ2-3; no reliable D call. Germline assignment: CDR1 LNHDA and CDR2 SQIVND (reference sequence). There are 12 residues in the CDR3. V dropped 5 bases and J dropped 3 bases, with 6 bases sitting between them. The CDR3 DNA sequence: TGTGCCAGTAGTGAGAGGACAGATACGCAGTATTTT. Amino acid sequence: CASSERTDTQYF.

The rearrangement joins TRBV7-8 to TRBJ2-5; 8 bases agree with TRBD1. V shed 1 base, J shed 3 bases, and the junction held 4 bases outside the gene matches. Germline V gene sequence: CDR1 SGHVS, CDR2 FQNEAQ. This CDR3 comprises 15 residues. The CDR3 sequence is CASSLGQGWEETQYF. The DNA for the CDR3 is TGTGCCAGCAGCTTAGGACAGGGGTGGGAAGAGACCCAGTACTTC.

This clonotype showed up just a few times. V gene TRBV29-1 combines with J gene TRBJ2-5, with 8 nucleotides matching TRBD1. The CDR3 runs 12 residues. Germline CDR1 SQVTM, CDR2 ANQGSEA. Trimming removed 7 bases from V and 5 bases from J; junction bases left unmatched: 6. CDR3 DNA sequence: TGCAGCGCCCAGGGGGCCGAGGAGACCCAGTACTTC. It translates to CSAQGAEETQYF.

The chain carries TRBV5-1 and TRBJ1-5; no clear D gene. There are 15 residues in the CDR3. Germline V CDR1 and CDR2: SGHRS, YFSETQ. Between the trimmed V and J ends, which lost 2 bases and 6 bases, there was a span of 15 bases. The CDR3 protein is CASSLLPVTGQPQHF. The CDR3 DNA is TGCGCCAGCAGCTTACTCCCGGTCACCGGTCAGCCCCAGCATTTT.

This clonotype was detected only once. The chain is built from TRBV4-1 and TRBJ1-3; no clear D. This CDR3 contains 15 residues. V was trimmed by 0 bases and J by 0 bases, leaving 6 bases between them. The germline V gene has CDR1 MGHRA and CDR2 YSYEKL. CDR3 loop: CASSQDQDSGNTIYF. In DNA form, the CDR3 reads TGCGCCAGCAGCCAAGACCAAGACTCTGGAAACACCATATATTTT.

CDR3 bases: TGTGCCAGCAGCTTATTTGCCGATTATAGCAATCAGCCCCAGCATTTT. The encoded protein is CASSLFADYSNQPQHF. The chain joins TRBV7-8 to TRBJ1-5; D is unclear. Germline loops: CDR1 SGHVS, CDR2 FQNEAQ. The CDR3 has 16 amino acids. Trimming shortened V by 2 bases and J by 0 bases, and 11 bases separated the two germline ends.

This chain connects TRBV5-1 to TRBJ2-7; the D is unclear. CDR1 and CDR2 (germline): SGHRS, YFSETQ. The CDR3 is 16 residues long. V shed 0 bases and J shed 2 bases, with 15 bases lying between them. The CDR3: CASSLAEGDRAYEQYF. CDR3 coding DNA: TGCGCCAGCAGCTTGGCCGAAGGAGACCGTGCCTACGAGCAGTACTTC.

The gene calls are TRBV20-1 and TRBJ2-7; 9 bases fit TRBD1. V shed 3 bases and J 2 bases; nucleotides not matched to a gene: 5. Germline V gives CDR1 DFQATT, CDR2 SNEGSKA (reference sequence). This CDR3 contains 14 residues. Here the CDR3 reads CSARDRGRTYEQYF. The CDR3 DNA is TGCAGTGCTAGGGACAGGGGCCGCACCTACGAGCAGTACTTC.

In its sample, this clonotype was seen once. This chain uses TRBV12-3 or TRBV12-4 with TRBJ1-2, with D maybe TRBD1 (5 bases). The length of the CDR3 is 15 residues. Trimming cost V 3 bases and J 9 bases, with 20 bases left between them. The DNA of the CDR3 is TGTGCCAGCAGTTTCCCCCCCGGGGGTGAGGAAAGCTACACCTTC. This encodes CASSFPPGGEESYTF.

This CDR3 reads CASSLEDLRGRLGGYTF. The CDR3 DNA follows: TGTGCCAGCAGCTTGGAGGACCTCAGGGGGCGACTGGGTGGCTACACCTTC. V usage is TRBV5-6 and J usage is TRBJ1-2; TRBD1 matches at 8 bases. The CDR3 loop spans 17 amino acids. Germline trimming cut 0 bases from V and 7 bases from J; bases unmatched to any gene: 14. CDR1 SGHDT and CDR2 YYEEEE come from the germline V gene.

This sequence joins TRBV6-1 and TRBJ2-7; 7 bases fit TRBD1. CDR3 length: 14 residues. Germline-derived CDR1 and CDR2 are MNHNS and SASEGT. V lost 2 bases and J lost 0; bases outside the gene matches: 1. The CDR3 sequence: CASSEQGDSYEQYF. The DNA of the CDR3 is TGTGCCAGCAGTGAACAGGGGGACTCCTACGAGCAGTACTTC.

This clonotype was observed a single time. V usage is TRBV23-1 and J usage is TRBJ1-6; D is ambiguous. TRBV23-1 is annotated as an ORF whose role is uncertain. V lost 4 bases and J lost 5, with 18 bases in between. The CDR3 extends over 17 amino acids. The CDR3 DNA sequence: TGCGCCAGCAGTCGTTCCTTTGGAGGTGAACATAATTCACCCCTCCACTTT. This sequence encodes CASSRSFGGEHNSPLHF.